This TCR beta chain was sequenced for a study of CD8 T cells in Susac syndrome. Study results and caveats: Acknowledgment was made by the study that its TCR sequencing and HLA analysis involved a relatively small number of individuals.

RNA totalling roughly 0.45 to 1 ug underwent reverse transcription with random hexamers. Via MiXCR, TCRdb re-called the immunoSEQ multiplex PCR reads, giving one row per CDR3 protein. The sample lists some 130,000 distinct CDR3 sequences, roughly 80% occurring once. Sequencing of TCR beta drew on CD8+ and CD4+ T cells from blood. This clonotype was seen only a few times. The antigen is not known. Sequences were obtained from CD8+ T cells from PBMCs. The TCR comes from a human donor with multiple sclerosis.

In DNA, the CDR3 is TGCGCCAGCAGCCAAGAACCTAGCGCCCACTACGAGCAGTACTTC. Translating gives CASSQEPSAHYEQYF. The chain carries TRBV4-1 and TRBJ2-7; D is possibly TRBD2 (6 bases). Germline V gene sequence: CDR1 MGHRA, CDR2 YSYEKL. The V and J ends lost 0 bases and 3 bases respectively, with 12 bases between them. The CDR3 runs 15 residues.